The source of this T cell receptor (beta chain) is a study of T cells in Graves' hyperthyroidism and ophthalmopathy. At the level of the study: Peripheral blood collection took place at initial diagnosis, before any treatment.

General observations from the study: Most expanded thyroid clonotypes above 0.001 recurred in blood. Ophthalmopathy and stable hyperthyroidism were separated by a 13 V-J model.

This clonotype was observed many times. The antigen is unknown. TCR beta CDR3 regions were amplified from RNA. A set of HTBI primers served as the primers for a first-round RT-PCR of the TCR CDR3. Each CDR3 protein gets one entry after TCRdb re-called the multiplex PCR reads with MiXCR. In the table there are 490,000 or so distinct CDR3 sequences, 15% to 20% of which are singletons. Germline V gives CDR1 SQVTM, CDR2 ANQGSEA. V was shortened by 5 bases and J by 7 bases, with 15 bases between the two germline ends. The CDR3 is 13 residues long. The TCR sequence derives from a woman aged 30 to 39 with Graves' ophthalmopathy. The chain joins TRBV29-1 to TRBJ1-5; D gene ambiguous. Sequencing was done on a sample of blood. The CDR3 nucleotides read TGCAGCGTTCAACGGGCAGGTGGGCAGCCCCAGCATTTT. Residues: CSVQRAGGQPQHF.